This T cell receptor beta chain was sequenced during a study of graft-versus-host responses after intestinal transplantation. General study points: Recipient marrow showed GvH clones, some seen first in ileum or blood.

The method was immunoSEQ multiplex PCR; TCRdb's version includes in-frame clones alone and lacks a portion of them. This sample has about 19,000 clones, with 35% to 40% found just once. Here the sequenced sample was alloreactive CD4+ T cells from a mixed lymphocyte reaction culture, taken before intestinal transplant. Specified subset: CFSE-low proliferating T cells sorted from roughly six-day pre-transplant mixed lymphocyte reaction (GvH or HvG direction). The TCR sequence derives from a human patient who received an intestinal transplant.

This CDR3 reads CASSGASGGLTNTGELFF. The DNA for the CDR3 is TGTGCCAGCAGCGGAGCTAGCGGGGGCCTCACGAACACCGGGGAGCTGTTTTTT. The rearrangement links TRBV11-1 to TRBJ2-2; 10 nucleotides line up with TRBD2. The CDR3 runs 18 residues. Germline V gene lookup returns CDR1 SGHAT and CDR2 FQDESV (reference sequence). V lost 5 bases, J lost 0 bases, and 9 bases stayed unmatched.